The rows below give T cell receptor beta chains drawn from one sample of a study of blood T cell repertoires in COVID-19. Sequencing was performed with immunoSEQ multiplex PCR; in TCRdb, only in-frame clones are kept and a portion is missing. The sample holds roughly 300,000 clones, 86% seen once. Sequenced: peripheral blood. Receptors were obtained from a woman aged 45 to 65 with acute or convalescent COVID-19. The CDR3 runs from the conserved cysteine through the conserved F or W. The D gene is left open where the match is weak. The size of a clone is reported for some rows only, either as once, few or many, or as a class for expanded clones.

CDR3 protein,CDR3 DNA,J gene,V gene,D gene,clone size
CASSIPRDKGEAFF,TGTGCCAGTAGTATCCCCCGGGACAAGGGTGAAGCTTTCTTT,TRBJ1-1,TRBV19,NA,NA
CSAGTSYEQYF,TGCAGCGCTGGAACTAGCTACGAGCAGTACTTC,TRBJ2-7,TRBV29-1,NA,NA
CASSSGSYYGYTF,TGTGCCAGCAGTTCAGGGTCCTACTATGGCTACACCTTC,TRBJ1-2,TRBV27,NA,once
CASSRFPGTHNEQFF,TGCGCCAGCAGCCGATTCCCTGGCACCCACAATGAGCAGTTCTTC,TRBJ2-1,TRBV5-1,NA,NA
CASRRDRGPNSGEKLFF,TGTGCCAGTCGCCGGGACAGGGGGCCTAATAGCGGTGAAAAACTGTTTTTT,TRBJ1-4,TRBV19,TRBD1,NA
CAISESGHPGTDTQYF,TGTGCCATCAGTGAGTCGGGACACCCCGGGACAGATACGCAGTATTTT,TRBJ2-3,TRBV10-3,NA,NA
CASSLKGAGANVLTF,TGTGCCAGCAGCTTAAAGGGGGCTGGGGCCAACGTCCTGACTTTC,TRBJ2-6,TRBV7-3,NA,NA
CASSERAGYQPQHF,TGTGCCAGCAGTGAGAGGGCAGGTTACCAGCCCCAGCATTTT,TRBJ1-5,TRBV2,NA,NA
CASTSSTTGEAFF,TGTGCCAGCACCTCATCCACTACAGGCGAAGCTTTCTTT,TRBJ1-1,TRBV28,NA,NA
CASTLTGRGAHTGELFF,TGTGCCAGCACTCTAACTGGTCGGGGGGCGCACACCGGGGAGCTGTTTTTT,TRBJ2-2,TRBV9,NA,NA
CASSSSRGTGELFF,TGTGCCAGCAGTTCATCAAGGGGCACCGGGGAGCTGTTTTTT,TRBJ2-2,TRBV27,NA,once
CASSAADYYSYEQYF,TGTGCCAGCAGCGCTGCGGACTACTACTCCTACGAGCAGTACTTC,TRBJ2-7,TRBV11-2,NA,NA
CASSQTGAANTEAFF,TGCGCCAGCAGCCAAACAGGGGCGGCGAACACTGAAGCTTTCTTT,TRBJ1-1,TRBV5-1,TRBD1,NA
CASSLGLAGSNEQFF,TGCGCCAGCAGCTTAGGACTAGCGGGATCAAATGAGCAGTTCTTC,TRBJ2-1,TRBV5-1,TRBD2,NA
CASSVDPSSYNEQFF,TGTGCCAGTAGTGTAGACCCCAGCTCCTACAATGAGCAGTTCTTC,TRBJ2-1,TRBV19,NA,NA
CASSEQGYSNQPQHF,TGTGCCAGCAGTGAACAGGGATATAGCAATCAGCCCCAGCATTTT,TRBJ1-5,TRBV6-1,NA,NA
CASSGDTYGYTF,TGTGCCAGCAGTGGGGACACTTACGGCTACACCTTC,TRBJ1-2,TRBV2,NA,NA
CASSLTRDRVSGPQHF,TGTGCCAGCAGCTTGACCCGGGACAGGGTTTCGGGGCCCCAGCATTTT,TRBJ1-5,TRBV2,TRBD1,NA
CASSIDRVEQYF,TGTGCCAGCAGCATCGACAGGGTCGAGCAGTACTTC,TRBJ2-7,TRBV5-6,TRBD1,NA
CAARAGYNEQFF,TGTGCCGCCCGGGCGGGTTACAATGAGCAGTTCTTC,TRBJ2-1,TRBV7-9,NA,NA
CASSLGGTGEEKLFF,TGTGCCAGCAGCTTAGGAGGGACAGGGGAGGAAAAACTGTTTTTT,TRBJ1-4,TRBV7-2,TRBD1,NA
CASTKKGAATNEKLFF,TGTGCCAGTACCAAAAAGGGGGCTGCAACTAATGAAAAACTGTTTTTT,TRBJ1-4,TRBV19,TRBD1,NA
CASSRATGGVGELFF,TGTGCCAGCAGCCGGGCGACAGGGGGGGTCGGGGAGCTGTTTTTT,TRBJ2-2,TRBV7-7,TRBD1,NA
CASSFASGTSSPEQYF,TGTGCCAGCAGCTTCGCTAGCGGGACATCCTCGCCCGAGCAGTACTTC,TRBJ2-7,TRBV7-9,TRBD2,few
CASSQVAGSLSPLHF,TGCGCCAGCAGCCAAGTGGCAGGGTCGCTTTCACCCCTCCACTTT,TRBJ1-6,TRBV4-1,NA,NA
CASRTGDYGYTF,TGTGCCAGCAGGACAGGGGACTATGGCTACACCTTC,TRBJ1-2,TRBV27,TRBD1,NA
CATSDALAGGPDTQYF,TGTGCCACCAGTGATGCTCTAGCGGGAGGGCCAGATACGCAGTATTTT,TRBJ2-3,TRBV24-1,TRBD2,NA
CASSQEGARNYGYTF,TGCGCCAGCAGCCAGGAAGGGGCCCGTAACTATGGCTACACCTTC,TRBJ1-2,TRBV5-1,NA,NA
CASSQELAGGPGELFF,TGCGCCAGCAGCCAAGAACTCGCGGGAGGGCCTGGGGAGCTGTTTTTT,TRBJ2-2,TRBV4-3,TRBD2,NA